This TCR beta chain was captured in a study of cytomegalovirus exposure and HLA in healthy donors. Study-level information: In a later analysis, it was reported that the 120 or so validation repertoires had been produced on the same platform as the 670 or so repertoires belonging to the first cohort.

Profiling relied on immunoSEQ multiplex PCR, and the TCRdb table lists in-frame clones only, not all of them. The table lists some 140,000 clones, just over 85% of them singletons, with about 2.2% in the top ten. Study-wide results and caveats: Accounts indicate the classifier identified cytomegalovirus status with strong specificity and sensitivity. The tendency of first-cohort TCR clusters to co-occur in the roughly 130 validation repertoires was the finding of a later analysis. In vitro experiments confirmed that three CMV-associated chains were specific for CMV antigens.

In regard to this clone: As yet, its antigen is unknown.

CDR1 is MNHEY, CDR2 SVGAGI, per germline. The CDR3 spans 15 residues. The junction had 8 bases not matched to a gene; V was cut back by 2 bases and J by 8 bases. The receptor's source is a human donor in good health. Sequences were obtained from PBMCs. The rearrangement links TRBV6-5 to TRBJ1-2, with 10 bases aligning to TRBD1. The CDR3 bases are TGTGCCAGCAGTTACCGGGACAGGGGATTTTCGGGCTACACCTTC. This codes for CASSYRDRGFSGYTF.